This T cell receptor beta chain was documented in a study of T cells in Graves' hyperthyroidism and ophthalmopathy. Study conclusions and caveats: Before onset, ophthalmopathy was predicted by the model a median around 6.5 months earlier. Blood shared most expanded thyroid clonotypes above 0.001.

About this clonotype: Its target is unknown.

Among the patients, aged 18 to 65, hyperthyroidism was newly diagnosed and had lasted under 2 months. Thyroid ultrasound, orbital computed tomography, clinical symptoms, and serum thyroxine and TRAb underpinned diagnoses. The source material, RNA transcripts, was used to amplify TCR beta CDR3 regions. The TCR CDR3 first-round RT-PCR relied on the HTBI primer set. Via MiXCR, TCRdb re-called the multiplex PCR reads, giving one row per CDR3 protein. The repertoire holds 90,000 to 120,000 distinct CDR3 sequences, about 16% seen once, with around 42% in the top ten. This CDR3 has 14 residues. The ends were cut back, 3 bases at V and 6 bases at J, with 15 bases in the middle. The germline gives CDR1 DFQATT, CDR2 SNEGSKA (reference sequence).

The chain joins TRBV20-1 to TRBJ2-1; either TRBD1 or TRBD2 may supply D (5 bases each). The source material was blood. The TCR comes from a woman aged 50 to 65 with Graves' hyperthyroidism. DNA of the CDR3: TGCAGTGCTAGTGAGTTAGGGACGATCAATGAGCAGTTCTTC. This gives the protein CSASELGTINEQFF.